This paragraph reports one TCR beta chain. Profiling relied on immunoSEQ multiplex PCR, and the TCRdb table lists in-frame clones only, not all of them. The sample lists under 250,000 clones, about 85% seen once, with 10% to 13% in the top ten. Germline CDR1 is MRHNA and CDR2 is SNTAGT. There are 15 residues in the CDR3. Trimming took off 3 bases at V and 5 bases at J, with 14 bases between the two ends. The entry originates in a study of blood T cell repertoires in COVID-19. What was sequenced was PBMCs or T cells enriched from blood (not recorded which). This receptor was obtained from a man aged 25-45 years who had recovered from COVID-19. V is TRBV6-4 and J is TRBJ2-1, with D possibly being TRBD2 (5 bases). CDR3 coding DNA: TGTGCCAGCAGTGAAACATCCGGGAACCACAATGAGCAGTTCTTC. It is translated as CASSETSGNHNEQFF.